These T cell receptor beta chains were read from a single sample in a study of molecular identifiers for immune sequencing clone quantification. TCRdb re-analysed the PCR reads in MiXCR, keeping a single row per CDR3 protein. The sample contains 250,000 to 350,000 distinct CDR3 sequences, around 21% of which appear only once. Sequences were obtained from naive CD8+ T cells from blood, with Jurkat cell RNA spiked in. Receptor source: a human donor in good health. Some libraries in this study had Jurkat cell RNA spiked in. CDR3s leave out the opening cysteine and the closing phenylalanine or tryptophan.

TRBV28	TRBJ2-7	ASSTVGGPYEQY
TRBV5-6	TRBJ1-1	ASSLPRSNTEAF
TRBV19	TRBJ2-7	ASSSEEGLAGFEQY
TRBV7-6	TRBJ2-3	ASSRIARRTFADTQY
TRBV9	TRBJ2-2	ASSGTSGPTGELF
TRBV4-3	TRBJ2-3	ASSRVYGEGTDTQY
TRBV7-9	TRBJ2-7	ASSERSGTGYEQY
TRBV6-2/TRBV6-3	TRBJ2-7	ASSPSVQRRHSYEQY
TRBV29-1	TRBJ2-2	SVDRENTGELF
TRBV27	TRBJ2-7	ASSLLGASSYEQY
TRBV4-3	TRBJ2-3	ASSQERQGYTDTQY